This TCR beta chain is from a study of blood T cells in healthy people across ages (dated by TCRdb to between 2014 and 2017). Concerning the study at large: In model experiments, template switching captured about one uniquely barcoded TCR beta cDNA molecule for every two T cells. The study measured age-related changes in TCR beta repertoire diversity using deep sequencing normalized with unique cDNA molecular identifiers. Donors were grouped into four age groups: young (average 16 years), middle-aged (about 40), aged (62) and long-lived (about 82). To avoid experimental bias, donors of different ages were spread randomly across the sequencing lanes. Two additional independent replicas of 1 million unique cDNA reads from the same blood draw were analyzed for two donors (one aged 18 to 30 and one aged 80 or older).

Systemically healthy Caucasian individuals from Russia, over 30 in total and aged roughly 6 to 95 years, were included as donors. Ten milliliters of peripheral blood were collected from each donor into EDTA-treated Vacutainer tubes. Ficoll-Paque density-gradient centrifugation was used to isolate PBMCs, with at least 7 million per sample. Total RNA, at least 6 micrograms per sample, was extracted from PBMCs with Trizol reagent. Naive CD45RAhigh/CD27high T cell percentages were measured by flow cytometry on a PBMC aliquot from every donor. Counted from cysteine to phenylalanine, this CDR3 has 14 amino acids. The only DNA kept is the CDR3, 42 bases in frame from the first base. Via the germline V gene (reference sequence), CDR1 is LNHNV and CDR2 YYDKDF. A word on this clonotype: Its antigen remains unidentified. At one of its ends the junction is not consistent with the germline gene, which may arise from a read error.

Study-level results and caveats: The percentage of naive T cells measured by flow cytometry correlated strongly with observed TCR beta diversity. Conclusive comparison of naive and antigen-experienced compartments was prevented by the profiling of bulk unsorted PBMCs. The long-lived group showed more naive CD4+ T cells, fewer expanded clones and increased TCR diversity than the aged group, suggesting age selection. The CMV infection status of donors was not known, potentially confounding age-related changes in expanded clonotypes. As age increased, observed TCR beta diversity per million T cells dropped in a roughly linear way, and a significant reduction was already evident by age about 40. Estimates of total diversity based on one million sequenced T cells were regarded as lower bounds and as underestimates.

The library was produced with 5' RACE. Sequencing used an Illumina HiSeq 2500. The second PCR ran for about 6 to 12 cycles and used a J-beta primer mix along with a sample-barcoded 5' primer. A template-switch 5' adaptor carrying 12 random nucleotides introduced a unique molecular identifier onto each TCR beta cDNA molecule. At least 2.5 million CDR3-containing paired-end reads were obtained from each sample. First-strand cDNA was synthesized from all RNA with the Mint cDNA synthesis kit, primed by a TRBC-specific oligonucleotide. All cDNA was treated with uracil-DNA glycosylase and then went through a first 18-cycle PCR with the universal primers M1SS and BC2_uni_R. The source study handled its data this way. For normalization, 1 million high-quality reads were randomly selected from each sample, with every read carrying a distinct molecular identifier. Instead of being binned into consensus sequences, reads with shared molecular identifiers were discarded. MiTCR, with a Q25 quality threshold and the strictest error-elimination algorithm, was used for CDR3 identification, clonotype clustering and error correction. Lower-bound total TCR beta diversity was estimated with a nonparametric unseen species model using Euler transformation. TCRdb cleaned the public reads at Q25 with fastp, built clones with MiXCR and kept in-frame beta chains. Duplicate CDR3 protein sequences are folded into a single record with the most common DNA and genes. These V and J calls rely on TCRdb rather than the paper's analysis. The sample table contains about 680,000 distinct CDR3 sequences; only one count was recorded for over 45% of them. 30% to 35% of the sample belongs to the ten largest clones.

The V gene is TRBV15 and the J gene is TRBJ2-2, with the identity of the D gene unclear. The receptor was derived from a woman aged 55-69 years in good health. The specimen sequenced was blood. The nucleotide sequence reads as follows: TGTGCCGCCAGCAGAGATCCCGACACCGGGGAGCTGTTTTTT. It codes for CAASRDPDTGELFF.